This T cell receptor beta chain is from a study of T cell responses to AZD1222 COVID-19 vaccine. About the study: Second-dose groups at about 4 or about 12 weeks were pooled.

The assay was immunoSEQ multiplex PCR, and TCRdb's table has in-frame clones only and misses some. The sample yields approximately 100,000 clones, 91% seen once. Regarding this clone: Its cognate antigen is unknown.

Study results and caveats: White British ancestry dominated among donors, who included more females, and clonal diversity was possibly underestimated.

Sequencing used peripheral blood, obtained on day 0 of AZD1222 vaccination. This sequence was found in an adult in good health.

CDR3 nucleotide sequence: TGCGCCAGCAGCTCTCAACAGGGGGGTGGATCACCCCTCCACTTT. This gives the protein CASSSQQGGGSPLHF. The chain couples TRBV5-1 to TRBJ1-6; TRBD1 agrees at 8 bases. The CDR3 has 15 amino acids. CDR1 is SGHRS and CDR2 is YFSETQ in the germline V gene. Trimming removed 3 bases from V and 10 bases from J; junction bases left unmatched: 9.